This is a list of T cell receptor beta chains from one sample in a study of T cells in narcolepsy. TCRdb's table, derived via immunoSEQ multiplex PCR, lists solely in-frame clones and lacks some. The repertoire consists of 25,000 to 40,000 clones, with under 90% occurring once and the leading ten covering around 1.2%. The specimen was CD45RA- memory CD4+ T cells from PBMCs. Source of these receptors: a human donor with narcolepsy. Both conserved end residues are part of each CDR3.

v_call	j_call	cdr3_aa
TRBV28	TRBJ2-7	CASKTPSGTNEQYF
TRBV5-6	TRBJ1-4	CASSFGQGSGEKLFF
TRBV28	TRBJ2-1	CASTAGVFYNEQFF
TRBV9	TRBJ1-1	CASSVGQGNTEAFF
TRBV10-3	TRBJ1-5	CASSGTLENQPQHF
TRBV11-2	TRBJ2-3	CASSFSGGRSTDTQYF
TRBV27	TRBJ2-7	CASSPDQYEQYF
TRBV7-9	TRBJ1-5	CASSGKAPPVYSNQPQHF
TRBV9	TRBJ2-1	CASSVVAPGLLYNEQFF
TRBV7-2	TRBJ1-3	CASSLDGRPINTIYF
TRBV10-3	TRBJ1-1	CAISEAGRNTEAFF
TRBV28	TRBJ2-5	CASRPLPGLAALETQYF
TRBV7-8	TRBJ2-5	CASSSGQGQETQYF
TRBV15	TRBJ1-2	CATSRVGGKDYGYTF
TRBV7-6	TRBJ1-5	CASSLGSASNQPQHF
TRBV7-2	TRBJ1-4	CASSSSVGRLFF
TRBV6-6	TRBJ2-3	CASSSGVFWTQYF
TRBV18	TRBJ2-5	CASSPLRDRAQETQYF
TRBV10-3	TRBJ2-3	CAISEGGDTQYF
TRBV27	TRBJ2-3	CASSSLGLARTDTQYF
TRBV5-1	TRBJ2-2	CASSQGQGRTGELFF
TRBV25-1	TRBJ2-7	CASQQGSLEQYF
TRBV2	TRBJ2-1	CASSGAGGGYNEQFF
TRBV10-3	TRBJ1-3	CAISETGGSGNTIYF
TRBV6-1	TRBJ2-7	CASSEPGLAGFEQYF
TRBV7-3	TRBJ2-5	CASSFTGGPRETQYF
TRBV10-3	TRBJ1-1	CAISLSGTEAFF
TRBV6-1	TRBJ2-1	CASTRDYYEQFF
TRBV19	TRBJ2-3	CASGLGGDTDTQYF
TRBV2	TRBJ1-2	CASSETAAGGGYTF
TRBV4-1	TRBJ2-3	CASSPGAAGGSTDTQYF
TRBV2	TRBJ1-5	CASSVSGESNQPQHF
TRBV6-6	TRBJ2-1	CASSYRTGGLGEQFF
TRBV5-1	TRBJ1-3	CASSPDTGNTIYF
TRBV28	TRBJ1-1	CAALRNTEAFF
TRBV28	TRBJ1-2	CASSGRYGYTF
TRBV5-1	TRBJ2-3	CASKTGFKSDTQYF